The following is a T cell receptor (beta chain) sequence with its context. There is no known antigen for this receptor. Base-call qualities are not available, and no considerably larger clone is one nucleotide away. The source of the sample is a study of cytomegalovirus exposure and HLA in healthy donors (dated by TCRdb to the late 2010s). Notes on the research overall: An earlier analysis of several hundred of the donors reported 276 Gb of sequence data and around 100 million unique TCR beta sequences obtained from about 179 million T cells. The study combined high-throughput TCR immunosequencing, statistical association of individual TCRs with disease status, and machine learning to predict cytomegalovirus infection status. Of the roughly 400 genotyped donors, more than 75% were placed in the genetic ancestry cluster associated with self-reported Caucasian donors. Donor age, sex, ethnicity and CMV serostatus were collected together with the repertoire data. Typing coverage varied by locus: 629-630 donors for A, B, C, DRB1 and DQB1; some 520 for DQA1; about 600 for DPA1; around 450 for DPB1. An earlier analysis of some 500 of the donors applied high-throughput TCR beta sequencing to assess whether each TCR beta V gene segment acted as functional or pseudogenic. In a later analysis, previously published TCR beta repertoires from 670 or so donors were re-analyzed and high-resolution HLA genotyping was added so that TCR occurrence patterns could be studied. The later analysis used no new phenotypic data to find candidate immune exposures, relying instead on TCR beta sequences and their occurrence across donors. A separate validation cohort of 100 to 150 different subjects was used in addition to the 666-subject first cohort. HLA typing covered class I and class II loci at four-digit resolution. Every repertoire in the discovery cohort had been generated on one and the same sequencing platform. The T cell repertoires of under 750 subjects were profiled by immunosequencing and related to cytomegalovirus serostatus. An early release covering more than 500 HLA-typed donors comprised roughly 300 gigabases of sequencing data and around 80 million unique TCR sequences. Because of strong linkage in the cohort, five DR-DQ haplotypes were treated as single units for association and clustering. The study aimed to test whether signatures of past pathogen exposure could be identified by cataloging public T cell receptors. A later genetic analysis took genome-wide SNP genotypes for about 55% of the 666 donors and used that subset as a discovery cohort. Among about 390 genotyped donors of the cohort, an average of approximately 250,000 unique TCR beta nucleotide sequences were sequenced per donor, roughly a sixth of them non-productive. Overall study results and their limits: According to a later analysis, TCR association rates differed among HLA loci, with DRB1 alleles showing the most associated TCRs and HLA-C alleles showing the fewest. Because the 87-base-pair reads could not distinguish some IMGT-functional V segments, including TRBV6-2 and TRBV6-3, those segments were excluded. The cohort was sequenced for TCR beta chains only, and without alpha or paired-chain data the features that could be detected were limited. A later analysis found that most CMV-associated TCR beta chains appeared HLA-restricted, with HLA associations seemingly driven largely by CMV exposure. Correlated functional status among segregating V segments might be attributable to linkage disequilibrium, but an unknown experimental factor could not be ruled out. A later genetic analysis associated a missense DCLRE1C variant with V-gene and J-gene trimming of TCR beta chains, and an independent cohort replicated the association. A further reported finding was that TCR beta sequences accurately predicted the HLA-A and HLA-B alleles for most subjects in the first cohort. In a later analysis, HLA-associated TCR beta chains were found to be more clonally expanded and to have lower generation probabilities than equally common non-associated chains. In an earlier analysis of 587 of the donors, most TCR beta V segments were observed in productive rearrangements about 90% or about 30% of the time, broadly matching IMGT annotations. The study gave a list of 150 to 200 TCR beta chains associated with cytomegalovirus. CMV serostatus was the only immune exposure information available for the cohort. When HLA alleles, especially DR and DQ, strongly co-occurred, TCR associations were difficult to assign to individual alleles. Because HLA typing was unavailable for some donors at each locus, only the typed subset was used in association tests. A cluster of highly shared sequence variants was judged likely to be a technical artifact of the sequencing pipeline. The presence/absence analyses assumed that sequencing depth was roughly uniform across donors, and that assumption may not be true. The authors suggested that the approach could potentially be extended to other disease states and immunological phenotypes. Because counts were too low, 15 or so rarely observed V segments, including chromosome 9 orphons, were excluded from the earlier analysis of around 640 of the donors. While some public TCRs were present in many individuals, most TCR sequences turned up only very rarely across donors. A few of the identified cytomegalovirus-associated TCR beta chains were confirmed in vitro to be specific for cytomegalovirus antigens. A later genetic analysis reported fewer N-insertions in productive TCRs among donors in an Asian-associated ancestry cluster than the roughly 690-donor mean. Specific HLA alleles were associated with about 17,000 TCR beta sequences at a false discovery rate of 0.05 in a later analysis. The classifier was reported to diagnose cytomegalovirus status with high specificity and sensitivity in both the original and validation cohorts. According to a later analysis, parvovirus B19, influenza, CMV and Epstein-Barr virus appeared linked to several top co-occurrence clusters.

Receptor libraries were prepared by the immunoSEQ multiplex PCR assay. The multiplex PCR relied on a mix of 60 forward primers for TCR Vbeta segments and 13 reverse primers for TCR Jbeta segments. The CDR3 region of rearranged TCR beta genes was amplified from genomic DNA with a multiplex PCR assay. The Illumina HiSeq System was used to sequence the amplified TCR beta libraries as 87-base-pair reads. The study's processing was this. Across the roughly 640 repertoires, a later analysis counted 80 million or so unique TCR beta chains, roughly 11 million of which were shared by at least two donors. A nearest-neighbor algorithm error-corrected the raw reads and collapsed the reads into unique sequences, merging closely related sequences to remove PCR and sequencing errors. CDR3 sequences were aligned to IMGT reference sequences to assign V, D and J gene segments. For a sequence to be retained, a match of at least six nucleotides to both a V gene segment and a J gene segment was required. Rearrangements were classified as productive when the CDR3 lacked stop codons and remained in frame with V and J, and all other rearrangements were classified as non-productive. Following IMGT convention, CDR3 was defined as the stretch from the second conserved V-encoded cysteine to the conserved J-encoded phenylalanine. In an earlier analysis of 587 of the donors, sequences lacking an unambiguous match to a single V gene segment were excluded. An earlier analysis of a few hundred of the donors classified V segments as functional when productive rearrangements were above 56.7% and as segregating when the standard deviation between donors was above 5%. To diagnose cytomegalovirus status from the catalog of TCR beta chain sequences, a statistical classification framework was built. In a later analysis, TCR nucleotide sequences were compared against IMGT/GENE-DB human TR gene sequences so that V and J genes could be assigned. Using the TCRdist pipeline, a later analysis assigned CDR3 sequences along with most-parsimonious VDJ recombination scenarios. In a later analysis, each TCR beta chain was defined by its CDR3 amino acid sequence together with its V-gene family, and reads without a unique V-gene family were excluded. A later analysis removed several hundred highly shared, low-generation-probability nucleotide sequences to deal with suspected cross-contamination and a sequencing artifact. A later analysis calculated a clonal expansion index for each public chain from normalized within-repertoire ranks of inferred template counts. In a later analysis, generation probabilities were computed with a VDJ recombination model fitted to out-of-frame rearrangements, and the resulting probabilities were checked against IGoR. In a later analysis, TCR-TCR, TCR-HLA and TCR-CMV co-occurrence was scored with hypergeometric tests, and a repertoire-size bias correction was applied to TCR pairs. To estimate false discovery rates, a later analysis permuted the HLA or CMV assignments 20 times. In a later analysis, co-occurring TCRs were grouped using DBSCAN, with TCRdist sequence similarity added in when clustering inside HLA-allele-positive subsets. Repertoires with fewer than 30,000 or more than 120,000 public chains, plus five repertoires with anomalous nucleotide sharing, were excluded from co-occurrence clustering. Drawn from immuneACCESS, this table holds only the in-frame rearrangements with V and J called that TCRdb kept. Clones are partly lost; checked studies trace under half to an unresolved V gene and leave the rest unexplained. V and J calls plus clone size are reproduced from that table; the DNA served to infer D and trimming. In this sample the table shows over 110,000 clones, 75% to 85% of which occur a single time. The ten largest clonotypes hold about 6.8% of the sample.

The CDR3 runs 13 residues from the cysteine to the phenylalanine. Only CDR3 DNA is held: 39 bases, read in frame from base 1. Trimming at the junction amounts to 5 bases on V and 3 bases on J, and the germline ends lie 9 bases apart. The germline V gene (reference sequence) yields MNHEY for CDR1 and SMNVEV for CDR2. The cohort was made up of approximately 670 healthy bone marrow donors. At the time of sampling, all cohort members were nominally healthy, though unrecorded immune exposures were likely present. The donor tested CMV seropositive and was one of the 289 seropositive cohort members. A peripheral blood sample was collected from each donor, and TCR beta sequencing was performed on peripheral blood mononuclear cells. The Qiagen DNeasy Blood Extraction Kit was used to extract genomic DNA from the blood cell samples.

The V gene is TRBV27 and the J gene is TRBJ2-3; no confident D gene assignment can be made. The sequence derives from a woman aged 40 to 55 in good health and CMV-seropositive. Sequencing input: PBMCs. The CDR3: CASSRVVTDTQYF. The base sequence is TGTGCCAGCAGTCGGGTAGTGACAGATACGCAGTATTTT.